This T cell receptor beta chain was captured in a study of shared clonotypes between healthy human individuals. The CDR3 covers 16 residues. The V end lost 0 bases, the J end lost 0 bases, and 10 bases lay between the germline ends. The germline CDR1 and CDR2 sequences are LNHNV and YYDKDF (reference sequence). Sequencing used immunoSEQ multiplex PCR; TCRdb keeps in-frame clones, though not all of them. The table includes 1,400,000 or so clones, 98% detected once. The chain recombines TRBV15 with TRBJ2-3; D remains unclear. This sequence originates from a man younger than 45 in good health. Specimen: naive CD4+ T cells sorted from blood. The sample's subset: CD45RA+ positively selected. As DNA, the CDR3 is TGTGCCACCAGCAGAGACGTGACATCCAGCACAGATACGCAGTATTTT. Its protein is CATSRDVTSSTDTQYF.